The 5 T cell receptor beta chains below all came from one sample that was sequenced in a study of neurological immune-mediated disorders. TCRdb used MiXCR to reprocess the 5' RACE reads, holding one entry per CDR3 protein. Of 70,000 or so distinct CDR3 sequences listed, 2.5% to 4% are singletons. Sequenced input: PBMCs. The source is a woman aged 45-65 years with multiple sclerosis.

This clonotype was counted ten times or more. The CDR3: CASSEQGAKTEAFF. CDR3 DNA sequence: TGTGCCAGCAGTGAACAGGGGGCCAAGACTGAAGCTTTCTTT. The chain links TRBV6-1 to TRBJ1-1, with 8 bases fitting TRBD1. Germline trimming cut 2 bases from V and 5 bases from J; bases unmatched to any gene: 4. There are 14 residues in the CDR3. Germline CDR1 reads MNHNS; CDR2 reads SASEGT.

This clonotype was seen ten or more times. This rearrangement joins TRBV11-2 to TRBJ2-5; 9 positions match TRBD2. The CDR3 has 15 amino acids. Per the germline V gene, CDR1 is SGHAT and CDR2 is FQNNGV. The junction had 9 bases not matched to a gene; V was cut back by 5 bases and J by 5 bases. The CDR3 coding sequence is TGTGCCAGCAGCCGCAGGACTAGCGCGGGGGAGACCCAGTACTTC. Its protein is CASSRRTSAGETQYF.

This clonotype was seen at least ten times. The chain combines TRBV19 with TRBJ1-1; TRBD1 matches at 7 bases. Trimming took 8 bases from V and 2 from J; bases not matched to a gene: 11. Looked up from germline, CDR1 is LNHDA and CDR2 is SQIVND (reference sequence). The CDR3 consists of 15 residues. CDR3 coding DNA: TGTGCCAGTTACCCCGGGTCAGGGGGTAACACTGAAGCTTTCTTT. Translation: CASYPGSGGNTEAFF.

This clonotype was seen ten or more times. J is TRBJ2-2 and V is TRBV9; 12 bases map to TRBD2. Germline-derived CDR1 and CDR2 are SGDLS and YYNGEE. With V trimmed by 2 bases and J by 6 bases, 5 bases remained unmatched. The CDR3 extends over 16 amino acids. The CDR3 coding sequence is TGTGCCAGCAGCGTGACTAGCGGGAGTGGGGCCGGGGAGCTGTTTTTT. This translates into CASSVTSGSGAGELFF.

The table lists this clonotype with many counts. V is TRBV20-1 and J is TRBJ2-1; TRBD2 matches 9 bases. Unmatched junction bases numbered 14, after V lost 4 bases and J lost 10 bases. CDR1 and CDR2 (germline): DFQATT, SNEGSKA (reference sequence). The CDR3 runs 15 residues. The CDR3 DNA sequence: TGCAGTGCTAATAGCGGGAGCTCCCTCGGGGGGGAGCAGTTCTTC. It is translated as CSANSGSSLGGEQFF.